The text below deals with one T cell receptor (beta chain). The CDR3 is 15 residues long. With V trimmed by 3 bases and J by 7 bases, 8 bases remained unmatched. CDR1 is MGHDK and CDR2 is SYGVNS in the germline V gene. The data were taken from a study of shared clonotypes between healthy human individuals. Sequenced by immunoSEQ multiplex PCR; TCRdb stores in-frame clones only, minus some. The sample shows some 2,400,000 clones, 90% to 97% of them seen only once. The chain recombines TRBV25-1 with TRBJ2-3, with 9 bases that match TRBD1. This TCR was recovered from a man aged 18 to 30 in good health. The sequenced sample consisted of naive CD4+ T cells sorted from blood. The subset denotes: CD45RA+ positively selected. The CDR3 loop reads CASSDFGQGFYTQYF. The CDR3 DNA reads as TGTGCCAGCAGTGATTTCGGACAGGGGTTTTATACGCAGTATTTT.